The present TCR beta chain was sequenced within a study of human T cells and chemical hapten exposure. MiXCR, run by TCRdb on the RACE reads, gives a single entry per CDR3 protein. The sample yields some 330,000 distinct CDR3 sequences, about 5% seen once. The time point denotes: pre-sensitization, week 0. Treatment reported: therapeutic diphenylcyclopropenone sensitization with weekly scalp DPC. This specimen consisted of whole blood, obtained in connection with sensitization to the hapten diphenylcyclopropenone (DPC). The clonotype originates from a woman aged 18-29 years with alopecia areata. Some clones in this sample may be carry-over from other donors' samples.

This CDR3 is CASSLSHFGGIEAFF. DNA for the CDR3: TGTGCCAGCAGTTTATCCCACTTTGGGGGAATTGAAGCTTTCTTT. This sequence joins TRBV28 and TRBJ1-1, with D tentatively TRBD1 (5 bases). The CDR3 is 15 residues long. V shed 1 base and J shed 7 bases, with 16 bases lying between them. Germline loops: CDR1 MDHEN, CDR2 SYDVKM.